This TCR beta chain came from a study of shared clonotypes between healthy human individuals. The CDR3 sequence is 16 residues long. Germline V gives CDR1 SGDLS, CDR2 YYNGEE. V lost 2 bases, J lost 3 bases, and 15 bases lay in between. In the naive CD8 group, cells lacked CD45RO and were positively selected for CCR7, so terminally differentiated effector memory CD45RA+ cells were left out. The data were produced by immunoSEQ multiplex PCR, yet TCRdb's version contains in-frame clones alone and is incomplete. Seen here are approximately 590,000 clones, about 95% observed once, and the top ten hold over 0.09%.

Sequenced material: naive CD8+ T cells sorted from blood. This TCR was recovered from a woman aged 25 to 39 in good health. The chain employs TRBV9 and TRBJ1-5; D remains ambiguous. The DNA of the CDR3 is TGTGCCAGCAGCGTCGAAGACGGTTGGCTCAATCAGCCCCAGCATTTT. Its translation is CASSVEDGWLNQPQHF.